This T cell receptor (beta chain) was identified during a study of human T cells and chemical hapten exposure. Study results and limitations: Given that the donors had alopecia, their immune response may differ from that seen in healthy people.

Authors' processing steps: Sample-level TCR yields exhibited a median of around 93,000, with a range of 23,224 to 690,600. Via MiXCR, TCRdb re-called the RACE reads, giving one row per CDR3 protein. V and J calls and clone size were set by TCRdb, not the authors. The sample carries more than 300,000 distinct CDR3 sequences, around 5.5% recorded once. This clonotype showed up just a few times. Its antigen remains unidentified. Stated time point: pre-sensitization, week 0. Treatment noted: therapeutic diphenylcyclopropenone sensitization with weekly scalp DPC. The TCR originated in a woman between 18 and 30 years old with alopecia areata. Some clones in this sample may be carry-over from other donors' samples. Material: whole blood, obtained in connection with sensitization to the hapten diphenylcyclopropenone (DPC).

The CDR3 DNA is TGTGCCAGCAGCCAATCTAGAGACAGGGGGCCGAACACTGAAGCTTTCTTT. Protein sequence: CASSQSRDRGPNTEAFF. The chain joins TRBV16 to TRBJ1-1, with 10 bases identical to TRBD1. Unmatched junction bases numbered 5, after V lost 0 bases and J lost 1 base. The CDR3 length is 17 residues. CDR1 is KGHSY and CDR2 is FQNENV in the germline V gene. The whole variable domain, remainder taken from reference TRBV16 and TRBJ1-1, is GEEVAQTPKHLVRGEGQKAKLYCAPIKGHSYVFWYQQVLKNEFKFLISFQNENVFDETGMPKERFSAKCLPNSPCSLEIQATKLEDSAVYFCASSQSRDRGPNTEAFFGQGTRLTVV.